A selection of T cell receptor beta chains follows, all from one sample in a study of CD8 T cells in ankylosing spondylitis. TCRdb called the 5' RACE reads again in MiXCR, with one record for every CDR3 protein. The sample consists of about 90,000 distinct CDR3 sequences, roughly 8.8% of them appearing once. The specimen was blood, either unsorted or a sorted T cell fraction (not recorded which). These receptors all come from a male donor with ankylosing spondylitis. Each CDR3 is given with its conserved first and last residue. D genes are given only for firm matches. Some rows have no size entry. The others give once, few or many, or a class for an expanded clone.

V	J	size	D	CDR3	DNA
TRBV12-3/TRBV12-4	TRBJ1-1	many	NA	CASSLAATGNTEAFF	TGTGCCAGCAGTTTAGCCGCGACAGGGAACACTGAAGCTTTCTTT
TRBV12-3/TRBV12-4	TRBJ2-1	few	NA	CAVGNNEQFF	TGTGCCGTCGGGAATAATGAGCAGTTCTTC
TRBV7-8	TRBJ2-1	few	NA	CASNPRPREGDSYNEQFF	TGTGCCAGCAACCCACGGCCTAGGGAGGGGGACTCCTACAATGAGCAGTTCTTC
TRBV4-1	TRBJ2-2	few	TRBD1	CASSHAGTGETGELFF	TGCGCCAGCAGCCATGCCGGGACAGGTGAAACCGGGGAGCTGTTTTTT
TRBV20-1	TRBJ2-3	NA	NA	CSAGTDTQYF	TGCAGTGCAGGCACAGATACGCAGTATTTT
TRBV4-1	TRBJ2-1	many	NA	CASRVTGGGNEQFF	TGCGCCAGCCGCGTAACCGGGGGCGGGAATGAGCAGTTCTTC
TRBV7-9	TRBJ2-4	few	NA	CASSPRAKNIQYF	TGTGCCAGCAGCCCCCGTGCCAAAAACATTCAGTACTTC
TRBV5-1	TRBJ1-2	NA	NA	CASSLENGRPYGYTF	TGCGCCAGCAGCTTGGAAAACGGCCGGCCCTATGGCTACACCTTC
TRBV4-2	TRBJ2-7	many	NA	CASSQGSYEQYF	TGTGCCAGCAGCCAAGGCAGCTACGAGCAGTACTTC
TRBV20-1	TRBJ1-1	few	NA	CSARAGGVEVFF	TGCAGTGCTAGAGCTGGAGGCGTTGAAGTTTTCTTT
TRBV27	TRBJ2-7	few	NA	CASSLNPSFYEQYF	TGTGCCAGCAGTTTAAACCCCAGTTTCTACGAGCAGTACTTC
TRBV6-5	TRBJ2-1	few	NA	CASSYGPPGGEQFF	TGTGCCAGCAGTTATGGGCCCCCCGGGGGTGAGCAGTTCTTC
TRBV20-1	TRBJ2-1	NA	NA	CSARFHSGTWDSEQFF	TGCAGTGCTAGGTTCCATAGCGGGACCTGGGACAGTGAGCAGTTCTTC
TRBV11-2	TRBJ2-7	many	TRBD1	CASSLRQGLKHEQYF	TGTGCCAGCAGCTTAAGACAGGGCTTAAAGCACGAGCAGTACTTC
TRBV27	TRBJ2-7	NA	NA	CASSLAGPAYEQYF	TGTGCCAGCAGTTTAGCGGGCCCCGCCTACGAGCAGTACTTC
TRBV12-3/TRBV12-4	TRBJ2-1	NA	TRBD2	CASRTSGPPNEQFF	TGTGCCAGCAGGACTAGCGGGCCCCCTAATGAGCAGTTCTTC
TRBV4-2	TRBJ2-5	many	NA	CASSPRQGGETQYF	TGTGCCAGCAGCCCACGTCAGGGGGGCGAGACCCAGTACTTC
TRBV20-1	TRBJ2-1	NA	TRBD1	CSARGGQGWKQFF	TGCAGTGCTAGAGGGGGACAGGGCTGGAAGCAGTTCTTC
TRBV2	TRBJ2-4	many	NA	CARAEKGHQNIQYF	TGTGCCAGAGCTGAGAAGGGACACCAAAACATTCAGTACTTC
TRBV7-8	TRBJ2-7	many	NA	CASSALRDLSYEQYF	TGTGCCAGCAGCGCCCTCCGGGACCTCTCCTACGAGCAGTACTTC
TRBV11-2	TRBJ2-7	NA	NA	CASSPPGYEQYF	TGTGCCAGCAGCCCACCGGGCTACGAGCAGTACTTC
TRBV4-2	TRBJ2-1	many	TRBD2	CASSQEASGFSSYNEQFF	TGTGCCAGCAGCCAAGAGGCTAGCGGGTTCAGCTCCTACAATGAGCAGTTCTTC
TRBV24-1	TRBJ2-2	many	TRBD2	CATSDIGTSRTGELFF	TGTGCCACCAGTGATATAGGGACTAGCCGCACCGGGGAGCTGTTTTTT
TRBV27	TRBJ2-2	NA	TRBD1	CASSFSRGRTGELFF	TGTGCCAGCAGTTTTAGCAGGGGGCGCACCGGGGAGCTGTTTTTT
TRBV15	TRBJ1-1	few	NA	CATSRVDLAEAFF	TGTGCCACCAGCAGAGTTGATCTCGCTGAAGCTTTCTTT
TRBV10-3	TRBJ2-3	many	NA	CAISEGSGRTDTQYF	TGTGCCATCAGTGAGGGATCGGGAAGGACAGATACGCAGTATTTT
TRBV14	TRBJ1-4	few	NA	CASSQREKLFF	TGTGCCAGCAGCCAGCGGGAAAAACTGTTTTTT
TRBV18	TRBJ2-7	NA	NA	CASSRLSIQENEQYF	TGTGCCAGCTCACGACTATCCATCCAAGAGAACGAGCAGTACTTC
TRBV9	TRBJ2-5	many	TRBD2	CASSVLAGRVGETQYF	TGTGCCAGCAGCGTACTAGCGGGAAGAGTGGGGGAGACCCAGTACTTC
TRBV3-1	TRBJ2-7	few	NA	CASSPVRGTYEQYF	TGTGCCAGCAGCCCCGTGCGAGGAACCTACGAGCAGTACTTC
TRBV20-1	TRBJ2-3	NA	NA	CSARGDGGRLDTQYF	TGCAGTGCTAGAGGTGATGGGGGGCGGTTAGATACGCAGTATTTT
TRBV20-1	TRBJ2-7	many	NA	CSARDRQPRSYEQYF	TGCAGTGCTAGAGATAGACAGCCGAGGTCCTACGAGCAGTACTTC
TRBV2	TRBJ2-5	once	NA	CASSEGAKVQETQYF	TGTGCCAGCAGTGAGGGCGCTAAGGTCCAAGAGACCCAGTACTTC